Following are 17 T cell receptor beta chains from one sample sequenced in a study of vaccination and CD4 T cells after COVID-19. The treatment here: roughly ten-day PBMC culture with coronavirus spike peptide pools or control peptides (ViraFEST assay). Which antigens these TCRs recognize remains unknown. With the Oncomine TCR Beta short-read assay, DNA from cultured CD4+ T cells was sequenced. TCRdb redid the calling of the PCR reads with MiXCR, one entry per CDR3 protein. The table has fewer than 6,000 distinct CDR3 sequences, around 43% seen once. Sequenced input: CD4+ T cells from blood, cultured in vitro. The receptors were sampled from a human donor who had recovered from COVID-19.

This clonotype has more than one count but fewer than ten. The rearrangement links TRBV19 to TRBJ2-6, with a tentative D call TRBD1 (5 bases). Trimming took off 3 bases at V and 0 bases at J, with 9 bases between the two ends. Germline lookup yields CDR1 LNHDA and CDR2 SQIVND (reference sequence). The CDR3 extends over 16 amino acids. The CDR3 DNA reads TGTGCCAGTAGTATCTCCAGGGTCTCTGGGGCCAACGTCCTGACTTTC. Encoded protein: CASSISRVSGANVLTF.

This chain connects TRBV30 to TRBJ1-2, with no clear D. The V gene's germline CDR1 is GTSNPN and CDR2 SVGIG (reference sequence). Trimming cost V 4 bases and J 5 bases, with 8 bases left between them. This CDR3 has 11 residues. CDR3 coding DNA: TGTGCCTGGACAGATTCTTATGGCTACACCTTC. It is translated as CAWTDSYGYTF.

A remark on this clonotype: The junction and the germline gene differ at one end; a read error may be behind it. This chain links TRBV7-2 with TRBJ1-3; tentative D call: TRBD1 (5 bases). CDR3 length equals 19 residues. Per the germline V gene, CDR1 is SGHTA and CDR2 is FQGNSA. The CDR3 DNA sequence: TGCGCCAGCAGCCAAGATCAGTGGGGGGGGAGGGATGGACGAAACACCATATATTTT. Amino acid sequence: CASSQDQWGGRDGRNTIYF. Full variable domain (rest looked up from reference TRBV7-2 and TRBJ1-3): GAGVSQSPSNKVTEKGKDVELRCDPISGHTALYWYRQSLGQGLEFLIYFQGNSAPDKSGLPSDRFSAERTGGSVSTLTIQRTQQEDSAVYLCASSQDQWGGRDGRNTIYFGEGSWLTVV.

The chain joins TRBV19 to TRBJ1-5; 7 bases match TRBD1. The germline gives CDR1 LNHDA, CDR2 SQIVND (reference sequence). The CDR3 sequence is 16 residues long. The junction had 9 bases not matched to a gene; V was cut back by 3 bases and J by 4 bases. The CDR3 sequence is CASSMGLTGNNQPQHF. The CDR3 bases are TGTGCCAGTAGTATGGGCCTGACAGGGAATAATCAGCCCCAGCATTTT.

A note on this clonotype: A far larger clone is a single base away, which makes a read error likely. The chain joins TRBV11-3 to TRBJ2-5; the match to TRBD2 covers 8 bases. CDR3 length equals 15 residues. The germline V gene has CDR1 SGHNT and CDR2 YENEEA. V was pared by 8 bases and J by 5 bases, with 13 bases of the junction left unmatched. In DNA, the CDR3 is TGTGCCAGCGGCTATGGGGGGGGCGGGGGGGAGACCCAGTACTTC. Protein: CASGYGGGGGETQYF.

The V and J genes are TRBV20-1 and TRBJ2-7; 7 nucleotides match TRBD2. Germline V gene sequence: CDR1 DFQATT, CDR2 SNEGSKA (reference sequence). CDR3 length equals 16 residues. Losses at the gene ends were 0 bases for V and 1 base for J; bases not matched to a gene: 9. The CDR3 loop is CSARDRERELSYEQYF. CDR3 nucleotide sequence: TGCAGTGCTAGAGATCGGGAGCGGGAACTTTCCTACGAGCAGTACTTC.

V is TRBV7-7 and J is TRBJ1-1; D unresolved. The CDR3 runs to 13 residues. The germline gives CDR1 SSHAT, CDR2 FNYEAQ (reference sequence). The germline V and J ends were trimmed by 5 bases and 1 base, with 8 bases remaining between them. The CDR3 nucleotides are TGTGCCAGCAGCCGGGCGTGGAACACTGAAGCTTTCTTT. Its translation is CASSRAWNTEAFF. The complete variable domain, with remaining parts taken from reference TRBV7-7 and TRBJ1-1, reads GAGVSQSPRYKVTKRGQDVTLRCDPISSHATLYWYQQALGQGPEFLTYFNYEAQPDKSGLPSDRFSAERPEGSISTLTIQRTEQRDSAMYRCASSRAWNTEAFFGQGTRLTVV.

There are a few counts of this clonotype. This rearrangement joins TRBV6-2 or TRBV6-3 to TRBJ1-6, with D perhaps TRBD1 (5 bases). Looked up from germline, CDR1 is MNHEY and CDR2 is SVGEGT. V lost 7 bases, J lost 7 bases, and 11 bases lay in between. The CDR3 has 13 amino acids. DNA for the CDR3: TGTGCCAGCAACGGGGGGTCGAATTCACCCCTCCACTTT. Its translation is CASNGGSNSPLHF.

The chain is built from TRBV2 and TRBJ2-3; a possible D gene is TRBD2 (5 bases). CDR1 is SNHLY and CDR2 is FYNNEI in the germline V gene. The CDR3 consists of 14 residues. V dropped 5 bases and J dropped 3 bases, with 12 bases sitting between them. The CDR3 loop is CASSNLLATDTQYF. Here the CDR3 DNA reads TGTGCCAGCAGTAATTTGCTAGCTACAGATACGCAGTATTTT.

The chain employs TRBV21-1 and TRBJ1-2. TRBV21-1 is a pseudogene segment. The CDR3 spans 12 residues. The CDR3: CASSKVSEGYTF. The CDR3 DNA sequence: TGTGCCAGCAGCAAAGTATCAGAAGGCTACACCTTC.

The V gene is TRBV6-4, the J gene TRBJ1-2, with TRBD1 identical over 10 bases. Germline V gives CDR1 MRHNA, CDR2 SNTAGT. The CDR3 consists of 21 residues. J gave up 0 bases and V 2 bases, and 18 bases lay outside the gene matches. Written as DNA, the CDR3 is TGTGCCAGCAGTGACACCTGGACAGGGGGAGACCTCAAGGGTACTAACTATGGCTACACCTTC. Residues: CASSDTWTGGDLKGTNYGYTF.

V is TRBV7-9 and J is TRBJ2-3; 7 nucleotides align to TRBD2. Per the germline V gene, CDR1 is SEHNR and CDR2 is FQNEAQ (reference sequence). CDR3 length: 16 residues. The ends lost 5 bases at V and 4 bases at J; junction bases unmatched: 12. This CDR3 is CASSQLWEGPADTQYF. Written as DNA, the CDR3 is TGTGCCAGCAGCCAATTGTGGGAGGGTCCCGCAGATACGCAGTATTTT.

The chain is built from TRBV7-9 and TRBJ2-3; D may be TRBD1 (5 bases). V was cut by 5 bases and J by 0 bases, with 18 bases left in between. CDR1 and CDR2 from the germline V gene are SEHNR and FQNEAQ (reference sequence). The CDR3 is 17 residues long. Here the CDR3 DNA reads TGTGCCAGCAGCCCCCGGTTCGGCAGGGCAAGCACAGATACGCAGTATTTT. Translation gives CASSPRFGRASTDTQYF.

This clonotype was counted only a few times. CDR3 DNA: TGTGCTAGTGGTTCGACCCTCAGGTTAGGCAATCAGCCCCAGCATTTT. This gives the protein CASGSTLRLGNQPQHF. The chain couples TRBV12-5 to TRBJ1-5, with D unclear. V lost 4 bases and J lost 2, with 15 bases in between. Germline V gene sequence: CDR1 LGHNT, CDR2 FRNRAP. The CDR3 consists of 16 residues.

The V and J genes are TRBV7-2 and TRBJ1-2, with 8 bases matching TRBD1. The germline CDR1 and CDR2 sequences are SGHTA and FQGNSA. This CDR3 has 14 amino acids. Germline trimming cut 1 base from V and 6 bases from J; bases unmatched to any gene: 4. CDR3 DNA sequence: TGTGCCAGCAGCTTAGGGACAGGGTTCCATGGCTACACCTTC. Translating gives CASSLGTGFHGYTF.

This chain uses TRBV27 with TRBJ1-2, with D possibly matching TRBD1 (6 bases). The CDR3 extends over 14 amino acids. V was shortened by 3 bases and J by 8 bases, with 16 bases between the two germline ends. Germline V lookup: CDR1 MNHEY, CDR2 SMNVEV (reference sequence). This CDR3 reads CASSFRDTHSGYTF. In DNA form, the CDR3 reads TGTGCCAGCAGTTTCCGGGACACTCATTCGGGCTACACCTTC.

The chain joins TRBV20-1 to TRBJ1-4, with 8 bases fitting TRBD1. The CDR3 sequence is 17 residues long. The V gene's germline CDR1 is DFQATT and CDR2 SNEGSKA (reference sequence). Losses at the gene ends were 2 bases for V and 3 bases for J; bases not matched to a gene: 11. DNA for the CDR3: TGCAGTGCTAGATCGAGGACAGGGACGAAGTCTAATGAAAAACTGTTTTTT. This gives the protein CSARSRTGTKSNEKLFF.